This paragraph covers one T cell receptor (beta chain) sequence. What it binds is unknown. The length of the CDR3 is 15 residues. CDR1 and CDR2 (germline): DFQATT, SNEGSKA (reference sequence). The germline V and J ends were trimmed by 3 bases and 0 bases, with 15 bases remaining between them. The data belong to a study of T cell responses to AZD1222 COVID-19 vaccine. Turning to the study itself: The analysis combined second doses at about 4 or about 12 weeks.

The protocol was immunoSEQ multiplex PCR, while the TCRdb copy is restricted to in-frame clones and leaves out a portion. This table holds 100,000 to 150,000 clones, around nine tenths found once. General study results and limits: At 160-218 and 743-854, vaccine-associated CD4 TCRs were dominant, and they spanned spike.

The chain combines TRBV20-1 with TRBJ2-7; D possibly matches TRBD1 or TRBD2 (5 bases each). This TCR was sampled from an adult in good health. The sequencing used peripheral blood, collected on day 0 of AZD1222 vaccination. CDR3 sequence: CSASPQGEPSYEQYF. Here the CDR3 DNA reads TGCAGTGCTAGTCCCCAGGGAGAACCCTCCTACGAGCAGTACTTC.